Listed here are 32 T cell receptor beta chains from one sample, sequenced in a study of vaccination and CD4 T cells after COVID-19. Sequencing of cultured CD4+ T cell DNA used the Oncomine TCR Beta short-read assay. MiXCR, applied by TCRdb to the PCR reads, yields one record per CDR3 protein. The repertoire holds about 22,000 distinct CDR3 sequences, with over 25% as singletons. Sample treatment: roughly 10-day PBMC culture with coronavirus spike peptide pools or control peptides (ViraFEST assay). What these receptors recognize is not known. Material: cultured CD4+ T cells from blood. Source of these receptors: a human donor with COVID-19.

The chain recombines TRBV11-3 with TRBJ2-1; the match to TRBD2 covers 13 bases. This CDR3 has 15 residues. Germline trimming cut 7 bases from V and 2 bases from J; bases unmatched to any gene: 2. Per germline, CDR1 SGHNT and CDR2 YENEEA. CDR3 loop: CASMGLAGTYNEQFF. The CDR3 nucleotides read TGTGCCAGCATGGGACTAGCGGGGACCTACAATGAGCAGTTCTTC.

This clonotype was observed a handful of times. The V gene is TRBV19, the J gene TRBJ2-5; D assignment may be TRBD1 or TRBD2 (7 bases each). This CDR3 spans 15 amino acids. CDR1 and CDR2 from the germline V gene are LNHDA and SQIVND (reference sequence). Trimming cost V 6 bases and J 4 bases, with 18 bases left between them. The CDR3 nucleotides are TGTGCCAGTAGGGGAGGGGGCTTGGGCCGAGAGACCCAGTACTTC. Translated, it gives CASRGGGLGRETQYF.

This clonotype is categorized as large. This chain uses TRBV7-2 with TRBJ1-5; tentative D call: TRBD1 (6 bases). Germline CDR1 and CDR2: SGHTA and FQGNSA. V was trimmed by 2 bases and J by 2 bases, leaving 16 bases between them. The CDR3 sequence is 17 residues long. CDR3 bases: TGTGCCAGCAGCTTACGCGCGGCAGGGGATGGCAATCAGCCCCAGCATTTT. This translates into CASSLRAAGDGNQPQHF. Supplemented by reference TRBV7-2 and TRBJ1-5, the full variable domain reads GAGVSQSPSNKVTEKGKDVELRCDPISGHTALYWYRQSLGQGLEFLIYFQGNSAPDKSGLPSDRFSAERTGGSVSTLTIQRTQQEDSAVYLCASSLRAAGDGNQPQHFGDGTRLSIL.

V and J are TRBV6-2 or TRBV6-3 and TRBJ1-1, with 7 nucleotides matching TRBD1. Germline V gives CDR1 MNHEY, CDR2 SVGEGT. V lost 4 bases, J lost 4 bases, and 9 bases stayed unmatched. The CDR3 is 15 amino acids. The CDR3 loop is CASSSPTGVGTEAFF. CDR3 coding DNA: TGTGCCAGCAGTTCCCCTACAGGGGTGGGCACTGAAGCTTTCTTT.

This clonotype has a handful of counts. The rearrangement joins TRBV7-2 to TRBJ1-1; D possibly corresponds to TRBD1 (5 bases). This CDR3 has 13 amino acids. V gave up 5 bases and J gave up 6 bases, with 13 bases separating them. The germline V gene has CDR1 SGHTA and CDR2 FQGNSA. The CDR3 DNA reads TGTGCCAGCAGCCCCGGGGCGCGCCCTGAAGCTTTCTTT. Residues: CASSPGARPEAFF.

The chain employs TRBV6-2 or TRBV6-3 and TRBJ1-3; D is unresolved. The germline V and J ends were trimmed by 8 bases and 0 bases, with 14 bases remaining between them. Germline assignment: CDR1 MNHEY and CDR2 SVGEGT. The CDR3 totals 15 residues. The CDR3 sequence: CASGKQRPSGNTIYF. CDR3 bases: TGTGCCAGCGGTAAACAGCGCCCCTCTGGAAACACCATATATTTT.

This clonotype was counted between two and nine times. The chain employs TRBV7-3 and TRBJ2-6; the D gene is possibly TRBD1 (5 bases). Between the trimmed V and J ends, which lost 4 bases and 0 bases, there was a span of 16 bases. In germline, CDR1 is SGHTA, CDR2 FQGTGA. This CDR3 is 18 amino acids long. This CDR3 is CASSSTLDMSSGANVLTF. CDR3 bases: TGTGCCAGCAGCTCGACGCTGGACATGTCCTCTGGGGCCAACGTCCTGACTTTC.

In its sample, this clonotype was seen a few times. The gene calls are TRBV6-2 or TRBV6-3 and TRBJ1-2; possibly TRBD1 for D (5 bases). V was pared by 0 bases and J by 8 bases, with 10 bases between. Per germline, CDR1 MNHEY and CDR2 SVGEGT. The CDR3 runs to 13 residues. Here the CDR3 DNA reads TGTGCCAGCAGTTACTCATCGGGGCGCGGCTACACCTTC. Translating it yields CASSYSSGRGYTF.

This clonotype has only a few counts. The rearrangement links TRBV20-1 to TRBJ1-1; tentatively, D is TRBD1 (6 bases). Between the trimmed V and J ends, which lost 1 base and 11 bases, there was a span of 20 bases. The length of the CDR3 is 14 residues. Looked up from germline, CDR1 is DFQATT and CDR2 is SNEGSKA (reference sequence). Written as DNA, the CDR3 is TGCAGTGCTAGAGCTACAGGGATAACTATATCCGCTTTCTTT. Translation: CSARATGITISAFF.

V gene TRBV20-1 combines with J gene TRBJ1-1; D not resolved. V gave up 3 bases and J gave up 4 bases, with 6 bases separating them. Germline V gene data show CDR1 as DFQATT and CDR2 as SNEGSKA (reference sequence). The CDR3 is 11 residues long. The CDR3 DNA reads TGCAGTGCTAGCGCGGGCACTGAAGCTTTCTTT. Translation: CSASAGTEAFF.

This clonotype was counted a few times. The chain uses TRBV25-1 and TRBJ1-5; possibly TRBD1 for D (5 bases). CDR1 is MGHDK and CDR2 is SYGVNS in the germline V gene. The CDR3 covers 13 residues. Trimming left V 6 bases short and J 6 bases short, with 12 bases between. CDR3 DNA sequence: TGTGCCAGCAGCGAGACAGTGGGTCAGCCCCAGCATTTT. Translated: CASSETVGQPQHF.

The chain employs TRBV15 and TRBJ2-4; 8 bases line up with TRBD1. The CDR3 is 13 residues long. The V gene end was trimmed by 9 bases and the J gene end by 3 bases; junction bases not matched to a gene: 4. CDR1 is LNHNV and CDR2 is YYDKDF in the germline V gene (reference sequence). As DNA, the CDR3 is TGTGCCACAGAGGACAGGGTCAAAAACATTCAGTACTTC. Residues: CATEDRVKNIQYF.

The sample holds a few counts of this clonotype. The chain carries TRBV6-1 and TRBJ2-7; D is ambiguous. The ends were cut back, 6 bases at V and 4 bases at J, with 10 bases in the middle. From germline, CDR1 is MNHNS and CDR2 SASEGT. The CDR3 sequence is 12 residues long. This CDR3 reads CASRFTEYEQYF. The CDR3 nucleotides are TGTGCCAGCAGATTCACAGAATACGAGCAGTACTTC.

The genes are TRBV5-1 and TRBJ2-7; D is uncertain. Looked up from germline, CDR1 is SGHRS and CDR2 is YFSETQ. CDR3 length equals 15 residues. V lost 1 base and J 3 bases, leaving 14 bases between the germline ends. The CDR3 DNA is TGCGCCAGCAGCTTGAGGAGACAAGTCGGCTACGAGCAGTACTTC. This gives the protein CASSLRRQVGYEQYF.

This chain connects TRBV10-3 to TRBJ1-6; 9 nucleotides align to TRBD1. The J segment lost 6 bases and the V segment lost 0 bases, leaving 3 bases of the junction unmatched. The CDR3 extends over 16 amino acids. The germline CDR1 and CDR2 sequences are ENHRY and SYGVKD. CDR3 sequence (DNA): TGTGCCATCAGTGAGTCGTCGGGACAGGGTAATTCACCCCTCCACTTT. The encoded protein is CAISESSGQGNSPLHF.

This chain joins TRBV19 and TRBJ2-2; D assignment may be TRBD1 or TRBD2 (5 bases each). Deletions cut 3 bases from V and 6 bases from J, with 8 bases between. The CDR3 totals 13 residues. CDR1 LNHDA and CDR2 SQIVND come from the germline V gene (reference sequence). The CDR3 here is CASSIGGAGELFF. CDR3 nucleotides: TGTGCCAGTAGTATTGGGGGAGCCGGGGAGCTGTTTTTT.

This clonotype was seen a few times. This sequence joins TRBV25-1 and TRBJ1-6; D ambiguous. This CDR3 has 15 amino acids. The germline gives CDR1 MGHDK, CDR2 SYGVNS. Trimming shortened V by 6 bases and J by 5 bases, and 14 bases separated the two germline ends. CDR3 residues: CASRKTELNNSPLHF. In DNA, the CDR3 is TGTGCCAGCAGGAAGACTGAGCTCAATAATTCACCCCTCCACTTT.

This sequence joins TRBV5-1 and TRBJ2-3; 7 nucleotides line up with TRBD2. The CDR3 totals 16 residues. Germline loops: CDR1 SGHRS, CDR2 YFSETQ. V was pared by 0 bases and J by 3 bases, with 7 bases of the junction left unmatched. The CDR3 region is CASSLVPAGMTDTQYF. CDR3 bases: TGCGCCAGCAGCTTGGTCCCAGCGGGGATGACAGATACGCAGTATTTT.

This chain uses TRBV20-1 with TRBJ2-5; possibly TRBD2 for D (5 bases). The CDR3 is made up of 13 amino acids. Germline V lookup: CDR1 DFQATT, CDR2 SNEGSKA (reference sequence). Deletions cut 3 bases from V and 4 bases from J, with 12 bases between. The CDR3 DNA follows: TGCAGTGCTAGTATCCCTAGCCCAGAGACCCAGTACTTC. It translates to CSASIPSPETQYF.

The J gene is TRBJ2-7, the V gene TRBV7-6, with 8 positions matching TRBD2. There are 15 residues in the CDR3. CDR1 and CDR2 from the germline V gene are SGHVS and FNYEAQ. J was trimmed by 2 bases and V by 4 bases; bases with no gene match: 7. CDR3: CASSSIAGTTYEQYF. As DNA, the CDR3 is TGTGCCAGCAGCTCCATAGCGGGGACCACCTACGAGCAGTACTTC.

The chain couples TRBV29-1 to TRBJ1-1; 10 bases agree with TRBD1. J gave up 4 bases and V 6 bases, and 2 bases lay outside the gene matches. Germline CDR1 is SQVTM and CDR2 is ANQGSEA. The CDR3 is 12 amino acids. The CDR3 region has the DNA TGCAGCGTGGACAGGGGGGCCACTGAAGCTTTCTTT. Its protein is CSVDRGATEAFF.

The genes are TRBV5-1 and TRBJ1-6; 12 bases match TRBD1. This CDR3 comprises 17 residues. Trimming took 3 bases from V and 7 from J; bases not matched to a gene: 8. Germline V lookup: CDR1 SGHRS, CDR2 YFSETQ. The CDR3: CASSSPGQGASNSPLHF. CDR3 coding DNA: TGCGCCAGCAGCTCTCCGGGACAGGGGGCCTCCAATTCACCCCTCCACTTT.

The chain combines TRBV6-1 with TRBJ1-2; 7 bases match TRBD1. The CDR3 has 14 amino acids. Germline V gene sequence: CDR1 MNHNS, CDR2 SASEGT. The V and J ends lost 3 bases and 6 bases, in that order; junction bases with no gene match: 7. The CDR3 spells CASSDRQGVNGYTF. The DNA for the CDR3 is TGTGCCAGCAGTGACCGACAGGGCGTGAATGGCTACACCTTC.

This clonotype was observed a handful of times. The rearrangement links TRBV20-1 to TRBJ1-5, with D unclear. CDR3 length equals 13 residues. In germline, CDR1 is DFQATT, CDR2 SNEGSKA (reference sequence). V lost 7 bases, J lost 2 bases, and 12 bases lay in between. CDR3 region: CSVPGGGNQPQHF. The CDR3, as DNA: TGCAGTGTCCCAGGCGGCGGCAATCAGCCCCAGCATTTT.

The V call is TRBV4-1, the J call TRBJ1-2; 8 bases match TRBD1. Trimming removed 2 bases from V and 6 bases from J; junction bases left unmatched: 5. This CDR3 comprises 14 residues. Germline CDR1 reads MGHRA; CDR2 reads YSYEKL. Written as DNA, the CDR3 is TGCGCCAGCAGCCAACCGGACAGGGTGAATGGCTACACCTTC. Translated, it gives CASSQPDRVNGYTF.

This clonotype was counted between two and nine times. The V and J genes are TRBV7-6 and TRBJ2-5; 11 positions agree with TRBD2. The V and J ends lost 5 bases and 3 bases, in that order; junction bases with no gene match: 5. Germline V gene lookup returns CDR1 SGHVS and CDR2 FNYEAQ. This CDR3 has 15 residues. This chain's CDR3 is CASSPLAGGKETQYF. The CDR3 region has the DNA TGTGCCAGCAGCCCCCTAGCGGGGGGAAAAGAGACCCAGTACTTC.

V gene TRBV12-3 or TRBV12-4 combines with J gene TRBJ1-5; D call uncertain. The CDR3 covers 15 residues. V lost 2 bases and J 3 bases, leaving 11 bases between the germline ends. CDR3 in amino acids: CASSLTEANNQPQHF. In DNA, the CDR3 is TGTGCCAGCAGTTTAACAGAGGCAAACAATCAGCCCCAGCATTTT.

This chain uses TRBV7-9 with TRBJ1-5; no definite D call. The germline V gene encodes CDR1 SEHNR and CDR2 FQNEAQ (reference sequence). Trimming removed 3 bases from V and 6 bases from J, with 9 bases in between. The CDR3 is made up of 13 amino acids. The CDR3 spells CASSFFEGQPQHF. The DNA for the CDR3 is TGTGCCAGCAGCTTTTTCGAGGGTCAGCCCCAGCATTTT.

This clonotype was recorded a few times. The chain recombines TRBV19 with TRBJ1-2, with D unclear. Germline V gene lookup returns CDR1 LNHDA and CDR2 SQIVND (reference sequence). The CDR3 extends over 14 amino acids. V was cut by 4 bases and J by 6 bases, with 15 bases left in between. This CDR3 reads CASSTQARFDGYTF. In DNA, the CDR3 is TGTGCCAGTAGTACGCAGGCCAGGTTCGATGGCTACACCTTC. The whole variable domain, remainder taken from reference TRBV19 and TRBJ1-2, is DGGITQSPKYLFRKEGQNVTLSCEQNLNHDAMYWYRQDPGQGLRLIYYSQIVNDFQKGDIAEGYSVSREKKESFPLTVTSAQKNPTAFYLCASSTQARFDGYTFGSGTRLTVV.

The CDR3 nucleotides are TGTGCCAGCAGCTTGGGTCTTAGTTTCATGAACACTGAAGCTTTCTTT. The encoded protein is CASSLGLSFMNTEAFF. V gene TRBV5-8 combines with J gene TRBJ1-1; no clear D. Per germline, CDR1 SGHTS and CDR2 YDEGEE. This CDR3 contains 16 residues. V shed 0 bases and J shed 0 bases, with 12 bases lying between them.

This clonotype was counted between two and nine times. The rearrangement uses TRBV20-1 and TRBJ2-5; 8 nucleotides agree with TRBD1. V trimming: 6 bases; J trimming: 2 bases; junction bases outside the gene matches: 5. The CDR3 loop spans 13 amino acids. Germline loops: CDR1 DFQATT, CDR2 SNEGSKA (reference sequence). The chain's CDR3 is CSARGQVQETQYF. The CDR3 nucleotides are TGCAGTGCCAGGGGACAGGTTCAAGAGACCCAGTACTTC.

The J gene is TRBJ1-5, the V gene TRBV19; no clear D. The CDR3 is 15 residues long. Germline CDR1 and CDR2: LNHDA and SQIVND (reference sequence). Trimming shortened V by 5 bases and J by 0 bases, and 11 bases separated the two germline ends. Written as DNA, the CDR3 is TGTGCCAGTAGTCGCAGCGTAGATAGCAATCAGCCCCAGCATTTT. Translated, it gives CASSRSVDSNQPQHF.